What follows is one T cell receptor beta chain and its context. In the original workflow: From reference gene primer amplification, estimates of nucleated cell counts were derived. This table comes from immunoSEQ multiplex PCR, and its TCRdb copy is limited to in-frame clones, with some not included. The D gene and trimming were derived from the DNA, and the V and J assignments and clone size from that table. The sample holds roughly 76,000 clones, 70% to 90% seen once. This CDR3 has 14 amino acids. Trimming removed 5 bases at V and 9 bases at J, with 17 bases between. Germline loops: CDR1 GTSNPN, CDR2 SVGIG (reference sequence). The source of the sample is a study of blood T cell repertoires in COVID-19. As for the study in general: Samples of COVID-19 (acute and convalescent) were obtained from the United States, Italy and Spain. Nucleic acid was either cDNA or gDNA, and it came from T cells, B-cell-depleted T cells, or PBMCs.

The chain is built from TRBV30 and TRBJ1-6; possibly TRBD1 for D (6 bases). The sequence was obtained from a man aged 25 to 40 with acute or convalescent COVID-19. The sequenced sample was peripheral blood. The CDR3 loop is CAWGGLGGSSPLHF. The DNA of the CDR3 is TGTGCCTGGGGGGGGCTTGGTGGAAGTTCACCCCTCCACTTT.